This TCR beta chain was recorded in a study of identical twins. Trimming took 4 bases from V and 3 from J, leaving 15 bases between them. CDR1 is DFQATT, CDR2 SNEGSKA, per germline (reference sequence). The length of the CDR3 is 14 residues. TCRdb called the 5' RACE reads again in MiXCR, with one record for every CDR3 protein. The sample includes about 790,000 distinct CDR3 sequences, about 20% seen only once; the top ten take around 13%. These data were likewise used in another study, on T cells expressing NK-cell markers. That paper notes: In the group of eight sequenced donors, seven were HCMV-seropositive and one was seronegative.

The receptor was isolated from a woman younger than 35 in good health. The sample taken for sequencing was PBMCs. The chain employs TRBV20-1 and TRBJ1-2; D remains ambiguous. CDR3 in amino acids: CSATDTSRDYGYTF. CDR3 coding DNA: TGCAGTGCTACAGACACAAGTAGGGACTATGGCTACACCTTC.